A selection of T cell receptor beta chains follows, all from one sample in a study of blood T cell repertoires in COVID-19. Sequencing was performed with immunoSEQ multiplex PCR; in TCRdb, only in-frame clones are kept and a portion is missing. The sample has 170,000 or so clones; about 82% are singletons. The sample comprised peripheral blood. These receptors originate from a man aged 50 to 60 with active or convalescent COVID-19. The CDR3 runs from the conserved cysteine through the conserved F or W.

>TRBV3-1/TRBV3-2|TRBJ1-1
CASSPTNTEAFF
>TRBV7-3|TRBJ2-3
CASSRSTGGLRTDTQYF
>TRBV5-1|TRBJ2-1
CASSPFAGGARSGEQFF
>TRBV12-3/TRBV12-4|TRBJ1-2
CASSSTRNYGYTF
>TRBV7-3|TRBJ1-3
CASSSMVGDTIYF
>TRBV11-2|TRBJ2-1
CASSKTSGRGNEQFF
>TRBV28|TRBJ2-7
CASSRAGYGYEQYF
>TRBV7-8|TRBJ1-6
CASSFSAEGVSPLHF
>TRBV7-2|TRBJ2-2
CASSWDRYTGELFF
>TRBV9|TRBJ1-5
CASSVELGRPQHF
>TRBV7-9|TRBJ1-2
CASSLGADRGTYGYTF
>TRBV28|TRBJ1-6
CASSLRQGLGSPLHF
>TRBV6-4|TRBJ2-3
CASIIAGTSRMVTDTQYF
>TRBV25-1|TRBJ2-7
CASRGQSSYEQYF
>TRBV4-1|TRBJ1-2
CASSRTITGVAGYTF
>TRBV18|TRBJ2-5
CASSPPGAQGETQYF
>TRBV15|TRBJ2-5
CATSRDTGQEETQYF
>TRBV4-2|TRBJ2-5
CASSQDATGEKTQYF
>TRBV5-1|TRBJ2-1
CASSPSTGNEQFF
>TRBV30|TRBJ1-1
CACQKGQAAFF
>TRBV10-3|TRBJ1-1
CAIRTGGNTEAFF
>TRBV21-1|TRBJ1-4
CASSKIRTRDRGASTNEKLFF
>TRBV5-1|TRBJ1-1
CASSRPGTANTEAFF
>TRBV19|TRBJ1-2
CASSMSGYGYTF
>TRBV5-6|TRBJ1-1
CASSLSGGTEAFF
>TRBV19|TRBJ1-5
CASSIRGGHQPQHF